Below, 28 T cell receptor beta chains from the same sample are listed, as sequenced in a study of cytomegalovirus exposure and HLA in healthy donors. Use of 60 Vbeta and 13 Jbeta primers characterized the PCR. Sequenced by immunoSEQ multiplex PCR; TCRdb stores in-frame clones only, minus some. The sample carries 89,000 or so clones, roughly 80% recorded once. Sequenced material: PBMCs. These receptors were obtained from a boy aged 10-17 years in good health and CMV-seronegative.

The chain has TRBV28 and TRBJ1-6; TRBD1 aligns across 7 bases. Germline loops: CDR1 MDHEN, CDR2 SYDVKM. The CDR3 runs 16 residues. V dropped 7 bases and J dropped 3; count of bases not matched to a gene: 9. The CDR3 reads CASTGDSENYNSPLHF. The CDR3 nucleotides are TGTGCCAGCACCGGGGACAGCGAGAACTATAATTCACCCCTCCACTTT.

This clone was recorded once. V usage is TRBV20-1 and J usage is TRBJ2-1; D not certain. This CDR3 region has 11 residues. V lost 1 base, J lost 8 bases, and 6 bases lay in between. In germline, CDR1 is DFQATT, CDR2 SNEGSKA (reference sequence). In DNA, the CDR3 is TGCAGTGCTAGAGGCGGATATGAGCAGTTCTTC. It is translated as CSARGGYEQFF.

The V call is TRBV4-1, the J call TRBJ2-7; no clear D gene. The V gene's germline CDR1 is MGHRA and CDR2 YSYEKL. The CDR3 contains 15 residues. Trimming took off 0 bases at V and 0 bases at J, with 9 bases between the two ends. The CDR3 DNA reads TGCGCCAGCAGCCAAGAGAACAGTGTCTCCTACGAGCAGTACTTC. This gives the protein CASSQENSVSYEQYF.

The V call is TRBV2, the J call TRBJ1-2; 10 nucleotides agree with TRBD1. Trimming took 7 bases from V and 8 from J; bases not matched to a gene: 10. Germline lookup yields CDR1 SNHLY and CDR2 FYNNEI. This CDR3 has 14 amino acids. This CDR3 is CASNGQGETRGYTF. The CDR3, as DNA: TGTGCCAGCAATGGACAGGGGGAAACAAGGGGCTACACCTTC.

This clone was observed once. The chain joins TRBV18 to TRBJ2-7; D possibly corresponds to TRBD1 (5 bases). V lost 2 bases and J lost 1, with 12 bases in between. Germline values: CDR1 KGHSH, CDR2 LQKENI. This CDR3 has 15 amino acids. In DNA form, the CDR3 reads TGTGCCAGCTCACCATCTGCAGGACATTCCTACGAGCAGTACTTC. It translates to CASSPSAGHSYEQYF.

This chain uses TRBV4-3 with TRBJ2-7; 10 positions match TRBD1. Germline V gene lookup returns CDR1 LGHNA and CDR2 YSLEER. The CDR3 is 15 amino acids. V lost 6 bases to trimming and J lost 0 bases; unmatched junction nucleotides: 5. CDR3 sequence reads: CASSPGTGVSYEQYF. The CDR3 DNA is TGCGCCAGCAGTCCCGGGACAGGGGTCTCCTACGAGCAGTACTTC.

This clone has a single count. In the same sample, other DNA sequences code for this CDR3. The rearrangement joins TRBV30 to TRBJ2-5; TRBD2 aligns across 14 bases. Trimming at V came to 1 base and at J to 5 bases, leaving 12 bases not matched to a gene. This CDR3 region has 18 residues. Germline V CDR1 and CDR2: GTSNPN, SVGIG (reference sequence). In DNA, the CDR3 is TGTGCCTGGAGTGCCTTCCCCCCGGGACTAGCGGGGGAGGAGACCCAGTACTTC. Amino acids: CAWSAFPPGLAGEETQYF.

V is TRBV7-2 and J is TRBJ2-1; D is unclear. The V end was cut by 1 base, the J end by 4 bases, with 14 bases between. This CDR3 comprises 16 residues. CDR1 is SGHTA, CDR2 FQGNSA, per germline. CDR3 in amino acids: CASSLDPIVRYNEQFF. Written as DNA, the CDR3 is TGTGCCAGCAGCTTAGACCCAATAGTGAGGTACAATGAGCAGTTCTTC.

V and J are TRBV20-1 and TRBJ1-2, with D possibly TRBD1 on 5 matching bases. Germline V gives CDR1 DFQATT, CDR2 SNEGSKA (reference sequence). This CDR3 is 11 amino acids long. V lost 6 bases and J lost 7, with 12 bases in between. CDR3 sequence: CSAPHGGGYTF. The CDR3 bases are TGCAGTGCCCCCCACGGGGGTGGCTACACCTTC.

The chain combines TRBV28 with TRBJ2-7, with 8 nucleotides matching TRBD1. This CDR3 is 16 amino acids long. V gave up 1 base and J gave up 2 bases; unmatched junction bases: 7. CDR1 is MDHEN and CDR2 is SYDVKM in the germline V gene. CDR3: CASSLFPGTGPYEQYF. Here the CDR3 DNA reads TGTGCCAGCAGTTTATTCCCCGGGACAGGACCCTACGAGCAGTACTTC.

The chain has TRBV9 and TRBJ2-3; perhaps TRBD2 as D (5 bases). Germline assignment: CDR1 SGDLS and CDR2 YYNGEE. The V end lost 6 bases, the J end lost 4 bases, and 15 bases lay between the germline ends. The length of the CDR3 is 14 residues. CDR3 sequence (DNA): TGTGCCAGCACCCTCAGCGGCCAGGCAGATACGCAGTATTTT. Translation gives CASTLSGQADTQYF. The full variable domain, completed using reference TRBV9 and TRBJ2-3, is DSGVTQTPKHLITATGQRVTLRCSPRSGDLSVYWYQQSLDQGLQFLIQYYNGEERAKGNILERFSAQQFPDLHSELNLSSLELGDSALYFCASTLSGQADTQYFGPGTRLTVL.

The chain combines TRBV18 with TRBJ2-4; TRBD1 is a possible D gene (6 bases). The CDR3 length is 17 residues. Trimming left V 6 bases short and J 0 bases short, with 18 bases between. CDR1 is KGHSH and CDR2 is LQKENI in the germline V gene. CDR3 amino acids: CASSRKGDTLAKNIQYF. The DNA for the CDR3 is TGTGCCAGCTCCCGGAAGGGGGACACTCTAGCCAAAAACATTCAGTACTTC.

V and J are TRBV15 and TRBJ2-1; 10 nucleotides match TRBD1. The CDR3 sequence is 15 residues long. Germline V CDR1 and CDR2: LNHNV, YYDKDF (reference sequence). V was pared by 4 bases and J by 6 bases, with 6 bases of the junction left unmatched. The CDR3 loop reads CATSKDRGLGNEQFF. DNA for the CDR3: TGTGCCACCAGCAAAGACAGGGGGCTCGGCAATGAGCAGTTCTTC.

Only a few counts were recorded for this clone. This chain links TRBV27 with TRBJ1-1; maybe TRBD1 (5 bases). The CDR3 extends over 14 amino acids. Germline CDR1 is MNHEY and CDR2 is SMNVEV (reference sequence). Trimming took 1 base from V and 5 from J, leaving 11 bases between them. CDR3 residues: CASSLYQGGTEAFF. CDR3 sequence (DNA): TGTGCCAGCAGTTTATACCAGGGAGGAACTGAAGCTTTCTTT.

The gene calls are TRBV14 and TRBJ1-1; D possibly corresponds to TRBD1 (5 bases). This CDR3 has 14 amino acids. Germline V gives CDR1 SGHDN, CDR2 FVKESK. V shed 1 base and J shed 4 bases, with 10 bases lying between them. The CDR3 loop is CASSQVRGPTEAFF. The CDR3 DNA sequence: TGTGCCAGCAGCCAAGTGCGGGGACCCACTGAAGCTTTCTTT.

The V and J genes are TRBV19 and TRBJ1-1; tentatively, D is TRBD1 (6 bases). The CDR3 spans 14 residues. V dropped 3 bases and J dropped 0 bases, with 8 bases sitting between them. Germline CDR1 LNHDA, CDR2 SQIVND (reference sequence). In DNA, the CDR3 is TGTGCCAGTAGTATCGGACAGATGAACACTGAAGCTTTCTTT. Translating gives CASSIGQMNTEAFF.

The CDR3, as DNA: TGCAGTGTCTGGAGGGGACTCGAAGCTTTCTTT. Amino acids: CSVWRGLEAFF. The chain carries TRBV20-1 and TRBJ1-1; a weak D match, TRBD1 (5 bases). In germline, CDR1 is DFQATT, CDR2 SNEGSKA (reference sequence). Trimming cost V 7 bases and J 8 bases, with 14 bases left between them. The CDR3 length is 11 residues.

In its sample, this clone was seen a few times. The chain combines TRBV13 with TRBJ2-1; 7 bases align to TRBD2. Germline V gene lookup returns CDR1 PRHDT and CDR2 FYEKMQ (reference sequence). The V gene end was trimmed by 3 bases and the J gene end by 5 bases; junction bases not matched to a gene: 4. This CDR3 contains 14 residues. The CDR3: CASSFSLADNEQFF. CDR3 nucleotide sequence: TGTGCCAGCAGCTTCAGTCTAGCGGACAATGAGCAGTTCTTC.

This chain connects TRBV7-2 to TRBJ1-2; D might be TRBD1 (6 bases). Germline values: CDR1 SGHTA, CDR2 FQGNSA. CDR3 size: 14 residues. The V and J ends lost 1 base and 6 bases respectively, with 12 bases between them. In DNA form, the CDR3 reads TGTGCCAGCAGCTTAGGTCAGGGGATTGATGGCTACACCTTC. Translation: CASSLGQGIDGYTF. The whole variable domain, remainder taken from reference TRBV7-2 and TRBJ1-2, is GAGVSQSPSNKVTEKGKDVELRCDPISGHTALYWYRQSLGQGLEFLIYFQGNSAPDKSGLPSDRFSAERTGGSVSTLTIQRTQQEDSAVYLCASSLGQGIDGYTFGSGTRLTVV.

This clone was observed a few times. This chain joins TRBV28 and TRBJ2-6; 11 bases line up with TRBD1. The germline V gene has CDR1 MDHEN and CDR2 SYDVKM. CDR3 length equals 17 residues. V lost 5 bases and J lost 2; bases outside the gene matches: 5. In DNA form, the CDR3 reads TGTGCCAGCAGTCCCGGGGACAGGGGGGCTGGGGCCAACGTCCTGACTTTC. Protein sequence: CASSPGDRGAGANVLTF.

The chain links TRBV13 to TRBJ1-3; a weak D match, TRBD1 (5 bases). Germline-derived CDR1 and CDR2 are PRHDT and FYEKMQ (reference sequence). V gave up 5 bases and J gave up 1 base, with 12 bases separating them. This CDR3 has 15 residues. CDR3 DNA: TGTGCCAGCAGCCAGAGGGGAGGGTCTGGAAACACCATATATTTT. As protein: CASSQRGGSGNTIYF. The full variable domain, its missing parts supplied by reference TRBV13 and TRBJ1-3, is AAGVIQSPRHLIKEKRETATLKCYPIPRHDTVYWYQQGPGQDPQFLISFYEKMQSDKGSIPDRFSAQQFSDYHSELNMSSLELGDSALYFCASSQRGGSGNTIYFGEGSWLTVV.

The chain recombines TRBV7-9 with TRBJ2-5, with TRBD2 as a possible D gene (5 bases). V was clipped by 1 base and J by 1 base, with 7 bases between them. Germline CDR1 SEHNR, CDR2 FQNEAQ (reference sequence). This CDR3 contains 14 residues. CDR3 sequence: CASSLVEGQETQYF. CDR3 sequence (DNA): TGTGCCAGCAGCTTAGTAGAGGGCCAAGAGACCCAGTACTTC.

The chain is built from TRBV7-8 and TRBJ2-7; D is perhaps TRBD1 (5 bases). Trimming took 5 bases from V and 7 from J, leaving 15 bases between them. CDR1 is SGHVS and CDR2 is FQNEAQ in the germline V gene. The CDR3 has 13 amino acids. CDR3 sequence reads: CASSQGPRKEQYF. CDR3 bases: TGTGCCAGCAGCCAGGGCCCACGCAAGGAGCAGTACTTC.

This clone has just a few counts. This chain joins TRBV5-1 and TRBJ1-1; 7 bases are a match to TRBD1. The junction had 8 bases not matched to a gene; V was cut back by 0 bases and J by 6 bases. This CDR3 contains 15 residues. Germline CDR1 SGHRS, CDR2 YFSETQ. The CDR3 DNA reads TGCGCCAGCAGCTTGGTAGTGACAGGGAGGCCTGAAGCTTTCTTT. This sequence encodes CASSLVVTGRPEAFF.

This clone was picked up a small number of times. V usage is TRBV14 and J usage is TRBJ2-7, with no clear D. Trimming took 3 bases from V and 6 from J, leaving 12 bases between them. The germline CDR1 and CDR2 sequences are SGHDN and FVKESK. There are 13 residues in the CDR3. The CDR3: CASSQVASLEQYF. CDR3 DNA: TGTGCCAGCAGCCAGGTGGCTAGTCTCGAGCAGTACTTC.

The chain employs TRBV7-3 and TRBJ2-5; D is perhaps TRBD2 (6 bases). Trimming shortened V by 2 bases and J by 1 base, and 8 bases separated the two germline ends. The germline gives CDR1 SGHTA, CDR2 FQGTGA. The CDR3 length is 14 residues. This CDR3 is CASSLGTPQETQYF. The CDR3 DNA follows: TGTGCCAGCAGCTTAGGGACTCCCCAAGAGACCCAGTACTTC.

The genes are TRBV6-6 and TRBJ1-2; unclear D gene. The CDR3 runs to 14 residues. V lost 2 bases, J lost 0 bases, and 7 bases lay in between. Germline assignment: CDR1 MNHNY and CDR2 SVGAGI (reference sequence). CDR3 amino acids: CASSYGAANYGYTF. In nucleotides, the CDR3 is TGTGCCAGCAGTTACGGCGCGGCTAACTATGGCTACACCTTC.

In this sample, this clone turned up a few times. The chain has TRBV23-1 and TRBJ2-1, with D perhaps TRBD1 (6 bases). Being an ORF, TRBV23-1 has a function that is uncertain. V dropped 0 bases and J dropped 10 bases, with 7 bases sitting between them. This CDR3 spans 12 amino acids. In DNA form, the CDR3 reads TGCGCCAGCAGTCAATCCGGGACAGAGCAGTTCTTC. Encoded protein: CASSQSGTEQFF.